This TCR beta chain was captured in a study of T cells and Merkel cell carcinoma outcomes. Findings of the study overall: Merkel cell carcinoma outcomes were reportedly predicted by repertoire and T-cell density.

This clone has a single count. The target antigen is unknown. The data were produced by immunoSEQ multiplex PCR, yet TCRdb's version contains in-frame clones alone and is incomplete. The sample records 8,500 to 10,000 clones, approximately 80% being singletons. This CDR3 region has 15 residues. Germline-derived CDR1 and CDR2 are SGHNT and YYREEE (reference sequence). V lost 0 bases, J lost 11 bases, and 20 bases lay in between. The chain recombines TRBV5-4 with TRBJ1-1, with unresolved D. The sequence came from a human donor with Merkel cell carcinoma. The material sequenced was tumor tissue from Merkel cell carcinoma. CDR3 in DNA: TGTGCCAGCAGCTTGGGCCCGCCGGTGGGAGCTTCGGCTTTCTTT. It encodes CASSLGPPVGASAFF.